The clone carrying this T cell receptor (beta chain) was counted between two and nine times. Its antigen is still unknown. The data are from a study of T-cell memory formation after mild COVID-19. Across the study: Clusters of TCRs were largely donor specific.

Via MiXCR, TCRdb re-called the 5' RACE reads, giving one row per CDR3 protein. This sample has hundreds of thousands of distinct CDR3 sequences, with roughly 17% found just once. The CDR3 totals 16 residues. Trimming stripped 0 bases from V and 5 bases from J, with 16 bases between. The V gene's germline CDR1 is LGHDT and CDR2 YNNKEL (reference sequence). Study-wide points: CM and EM subsets held most contracting CD4+ clones; EMRA held CD8+ ones.

V gene TRBV3-1 combines with J gene TRBJ1-2, with D perhaps matching TRBD1 (6 bases). Sequenced material: PBMCs or a T cell subset sorted from them (not recorded which). This sequence was found in an adult woman who had mild COVID-19 (a few samples of this study predate the infection). Cell type and time point are not known. The CDR3 DNA is TGTGCCAGCAGCCAAGATGGAGTGAAGGGGGGATATGGCTACACCTTC. It translates to CASSQDGVKGGYGYTF.